The T cell receptor (beta chain) described here comes from a study of T cells in Graves' hyperthyroidism and ophthalmopathy. The CDR3 totals 14 residues. The germline V gene encodes CDR1 ENHRY and CDR2 SYGVKD. Graves' hyperthyroidism is called stable when ophthalmopathy does not progress within 18 months. A word on this clonotype: This clone may be a read error of a much larger clone one base away.

TCR beta CDR3 sequences were amplified from RNA transcripts. TCR CDR3 underwent first-round RT-PCR with the HTBI primer set. MiXCR, run by TCRdb on the multiplex PCR reads, gives a single entry per CDR3 protein. Of around 580,000 distinct CDR3 sequences in the sample, around 17% were seen once. The sample was blood. The chain has TRBV10-3 and TRBJ1-5, with D possibly TRBD1 on 6 matching bases. The DNA end lines up better with TRBJ2-3; the J call may be wrong. The TCR was taken from a woman between 18 and 29 years old with Graves' hyperthyroidism. The CDR3 sequence: CAISAGEFNQPQYF. As DNA, the CDR3 is TGTGCCATCAGCGCAGGGGAGTTCAATCAGCCCCAGTATTTT.